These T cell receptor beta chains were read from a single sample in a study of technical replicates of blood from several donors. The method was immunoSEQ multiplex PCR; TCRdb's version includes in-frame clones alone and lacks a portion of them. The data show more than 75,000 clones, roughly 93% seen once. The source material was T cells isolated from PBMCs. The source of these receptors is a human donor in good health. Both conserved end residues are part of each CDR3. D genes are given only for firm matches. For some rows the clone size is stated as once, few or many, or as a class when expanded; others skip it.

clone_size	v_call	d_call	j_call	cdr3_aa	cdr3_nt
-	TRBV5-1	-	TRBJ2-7	CASNEGRLAETYEQYF	TGCGCCAGCAACGAAGGACGGCTAGCCGAAACCTACGAGCAGTACTTC
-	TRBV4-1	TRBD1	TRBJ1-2	CASSPLDRGVPYGYTF	TGCGCCAGCAGCCCACTAGACAGGGGGGTACCTTATGGCTACACCTTC
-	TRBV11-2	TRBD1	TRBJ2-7	CASSRNRGAAYEQYF	TGTGCCAGCAGCCGTAACAGGGGCGCCGCCTACGAGCAGTACTTC
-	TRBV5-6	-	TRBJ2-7	CASSWVQEVHEQYF	TGTGCCAGCAGCTGGGTCCAGGAAGTCCACGAGCAGTACTTC
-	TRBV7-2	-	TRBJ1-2	CASSSGRAGGYTF	TGTGCCAGCAGTTCGGGGAGGGCCGGTGGCTACACCTTC
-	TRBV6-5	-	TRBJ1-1	CASSYDTGLNTEAFF	TGTGCCAGCAGTTACGATACCGGGTTGAACACTGAAGCTTTCTTT
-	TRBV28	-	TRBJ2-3	CASSHTGSTQYF	TGTGCCAGCAGCCACACAGGTAGCACGCAGTATTTT
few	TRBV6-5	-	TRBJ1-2	CASSYLTGDYGYTF	TGTGCCAGCAGTTACCTTACGGGGGACTATGGCTACACCTTC
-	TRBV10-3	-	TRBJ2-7	CAIRDHQSEGAGEQYF	TGTGCCATCAGGGACCATCAAAGCGAGGGGGCGGGGGAGCAGTACTTC
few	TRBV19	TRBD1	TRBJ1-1	CASSIGTGGTEAFF	TGTGCCAGTAGTATTGGGACAGGGGGCACTGAAGCTTTCTTT
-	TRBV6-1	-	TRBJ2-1	CASTDQAGIRNEQFF	TGTGCCAGCACCGATCAGGCAGGGATACGAAATGAGCAGTTCTTC
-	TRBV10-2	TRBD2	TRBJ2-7	CASRASGPEYEQYF	TGCGCCAGCAGGGCTAGCGGTCCCGAATACGAGCAGTACTTC
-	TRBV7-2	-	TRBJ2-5	CASSLDILGGETQYF	TGTGCCAGCAGCTTAGATATATTAGGCGGAGAGACCCAGTACTTC
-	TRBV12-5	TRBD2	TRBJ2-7	CASGLGTSGSDEQYF	TGTGCTAGTGGCCTCGGGACTAGCGGGAGTGACGAGCAGTACTTC
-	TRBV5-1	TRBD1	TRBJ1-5	CASSLGTGANQPQHF	TGCGCCAGCAGCTTGGGAACAGGGGCCAATCAGCCCCAGCATTTT
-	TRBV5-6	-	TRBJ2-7	CASQPGLTAEQYF	TGTGCCAGTCAACCGGGACTCACTGCCGAGCAGTACTTC
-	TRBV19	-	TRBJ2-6	CASSKEQTLISGANVLTF	TGTGCCAGTAGTAAGGAACAGACCCTTATCTCTGGGGCCAACGTCCTGACTTTC
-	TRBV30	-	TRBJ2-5	CAWSYNQETQYF	TGTGCCTGGAGTTATAACCAAGAGACCCAGTACTTC
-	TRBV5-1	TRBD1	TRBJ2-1	CASSLGTESYNEQFF	TGCGCCAGCAGCTTAGGGACAGAAAGCTACAATGAGCAGTTCTTC
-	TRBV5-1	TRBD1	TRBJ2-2	CASSLTFQGAGTGELFF	TGCGCCAGCAGCTTAACATTTCAGGGGGCCGGGACCGGGGAGCTGTTTTTT
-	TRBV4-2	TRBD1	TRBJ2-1	CASSQDRGAFLLQGYNEQFF	TGTGCCAGCAGCCAGGACAGGGGGGCATTCTTGCTACAAGGTTACAATGAGCAGTTCTTC
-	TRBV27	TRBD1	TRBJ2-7	CASSLFYRGLYEQYF	TGTGCCAGCAGTTTATTCTACAGGGGGCTCTACGAGCAGTACTTC
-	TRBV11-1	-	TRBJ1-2	CASRRAGTPNYGYTF	TGTGCCAGCAGACGCGCCGGGACACCAAACTATGGCTACACCTTC
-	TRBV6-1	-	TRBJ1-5	CASSEFAGGGQPQHF	TGTGCCAGCAGTGAGTTTGCGGGGGGCGGTCAGCCCCAGCATTTT
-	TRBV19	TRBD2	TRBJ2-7	CASSMSAGASGEQYF	TGTGCCAGTAGTATGTCCGCGGGAGCGTCGGGGGAGCAGTACTTC
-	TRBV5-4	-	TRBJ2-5	CASTGPLREPQETQYF	TGTGCCAGCACCGGACCCTTAAGGGAGCCCCAAGAGACCCAGTACTTC
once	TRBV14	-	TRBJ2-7	CASSQWSLTAPATDF	TGTGCCAGCAGCCAATGGTCGCTGACAGCTCCCGCAACCGACTTC
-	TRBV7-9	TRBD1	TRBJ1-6	CASSPEGGTGGSPLHF	TGTGCCAGCAGCCCCGAGGGCGGGACAGGGGGATCACCCCTCCACTTT
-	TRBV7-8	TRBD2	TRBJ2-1	CASVESSGGVYNEQFF	TGTGCCAGCGTAGAGTCTAGCGGGGGGGTATACAATGAGCAGTTCTTC
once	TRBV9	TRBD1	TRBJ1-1	CASSVAGGLGTEAFF	TGTGCCAGCAGCGTAGCAGGGGGCTTGGGCACTGAAGCTTTCTTT
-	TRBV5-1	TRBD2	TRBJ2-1	CASSLGLAGGRGEQFF	TGCGCCAGCAGCTTGGGACTAGCGGGAGGGCGGGGTGAGCAGTTCTTC
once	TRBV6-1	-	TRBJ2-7	CASPRDTGTYEQYF	TGTGCCAGCCCCCGAGACACCGGGACCTACGAGCAGTACTTC
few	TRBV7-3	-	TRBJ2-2	CASSSVRTGELFF	TGTGCCAGCAGCTCAGTCCGCACCGGGGAGCTGTTTTTT
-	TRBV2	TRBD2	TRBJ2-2	CASSEGLAATGELFF	TGTGCCAGCAGTGAAGGGCTAGCGGCAACCGGGGAGCTGTTTTTT
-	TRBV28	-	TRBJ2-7	CASSLPLRDYEQYF	TGTGCCAGCAGTTTACCCCTCCGGGACTACGAGCAGTACTTC
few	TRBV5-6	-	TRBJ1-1	CASSLGSGWTEAFF	TGTGCCAGCAGCTTGGGGAGCGGCTGGACTGAAGCTTTCTTT
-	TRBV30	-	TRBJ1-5	CAWSGLSQGFNQPQHF	TGTGCCTGGAGTGGACTGAGTCAGGGCTTCAATCAGCCCCAGCATTTT
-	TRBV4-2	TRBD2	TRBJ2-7	CASSQETWTSGSEQYF	TGTGCCAGCAGCCAAGAGACATGGACTAGCGGGAGTGAGCAGTACTTC
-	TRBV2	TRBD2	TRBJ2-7	CASSPGTSGIF	TGTGCCAGCAGTCCCGGGACTAGCGGTATCTTC
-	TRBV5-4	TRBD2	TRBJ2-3	CASSKLAGGLEDTQYF	TGTGCCAGCAGCAAACTAGCGGGGGGCCTGGAGGATACGCAGTATTTT
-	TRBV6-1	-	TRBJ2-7	CASTSDRLSYEQYF	TGTGCCAGCACCTCAGACAGGCTCTCCTACGAGCAGTACTTC
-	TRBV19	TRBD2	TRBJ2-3	CASSIGGGADTQYF	TGTGCCAGTAGTATCGGCGGGGGGGCAGATACGCAGTATTTT
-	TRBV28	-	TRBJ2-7	CASSSRYYEQYF	TGTGCCAGCAGTTCTAGATACTACGAGCAGTACTTC
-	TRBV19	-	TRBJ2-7	CASNYGGPTYEQYF	TGTGCCAGTAATTACGGCGGGCCGACCTACGAGCAGTACTTC
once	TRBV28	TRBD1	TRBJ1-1	CASSLTGTGGLGQAFF	TGTGCCAGCAGTCTAACCGGGACAGGGGGCCTAGGACAAGCTTTCTTT
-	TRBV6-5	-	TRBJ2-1	CASSGQSYEQFF	TGTGCCAGCAGTGGACAGTCGTATGAGCAGTTCTTC
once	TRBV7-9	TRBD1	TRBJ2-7	CASRSGTGAYEQYF	TGTGCCAGCCGCTCCGGGACAGGGGCCTACGAGCAGTACTTC
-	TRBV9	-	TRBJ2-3	CASSVAPSFGHQRQYF	TGTGCCAGCAGCGTAGCCCCATCTTTCGGACACCAGCGGCAGTATTTT
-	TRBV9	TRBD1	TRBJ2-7	CASSTRDSSYEQYF	TGTGCCAGCAGCACTCGGGACAGCTCCTACGAGCAGTACTTC
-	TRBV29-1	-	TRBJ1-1	CSAAPRQVTTEAFF	TGCAGCGCCGCCCCAAGACAGGTGACCACTGAAGCTTTCTTT
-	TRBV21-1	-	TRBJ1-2	CASSKSMVGGPGYTF	TGTGCCAGCAGCAAATCTATGGTCGGGGGGCCTGGCTACACCTTC
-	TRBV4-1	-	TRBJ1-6	CASKKWGGQENSPLHF	TGCGCCAGCAAAAAGTGGGGGGGGCAGGAGAATTCACCCCTCCACTTT
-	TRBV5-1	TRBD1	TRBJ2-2	CASSLQGANTGELFF	TGCGCCAGCAGCTTGCAGGGGGCTAACACCGGGGAGCTGTTTTTT
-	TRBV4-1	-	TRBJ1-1	CASSQDGRVDTEAFF	TGCGCCAGCAGCCAAGACGGCAGGGTGGATACTGAAGCTTTCTTT
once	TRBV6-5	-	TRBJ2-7	CASSYSWEGGYEQYF	TGTGCCAGCAGTTACTCGTGGGAGGGGGGCTACGAGCAGTACTTC